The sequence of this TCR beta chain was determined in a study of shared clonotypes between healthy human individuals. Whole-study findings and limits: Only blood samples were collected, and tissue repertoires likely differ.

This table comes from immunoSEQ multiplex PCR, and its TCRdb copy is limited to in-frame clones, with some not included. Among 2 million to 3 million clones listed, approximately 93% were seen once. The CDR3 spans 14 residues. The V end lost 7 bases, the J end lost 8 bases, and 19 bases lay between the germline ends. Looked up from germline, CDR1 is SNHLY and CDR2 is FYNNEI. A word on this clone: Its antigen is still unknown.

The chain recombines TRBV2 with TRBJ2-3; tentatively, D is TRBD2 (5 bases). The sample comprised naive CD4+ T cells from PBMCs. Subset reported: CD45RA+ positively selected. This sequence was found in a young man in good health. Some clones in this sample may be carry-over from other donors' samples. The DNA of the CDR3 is TGTGCCAGCATGGAGCGGTCGCCGAAGGGTACGCAGTATTTT. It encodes CASMERSPKGTQYF.